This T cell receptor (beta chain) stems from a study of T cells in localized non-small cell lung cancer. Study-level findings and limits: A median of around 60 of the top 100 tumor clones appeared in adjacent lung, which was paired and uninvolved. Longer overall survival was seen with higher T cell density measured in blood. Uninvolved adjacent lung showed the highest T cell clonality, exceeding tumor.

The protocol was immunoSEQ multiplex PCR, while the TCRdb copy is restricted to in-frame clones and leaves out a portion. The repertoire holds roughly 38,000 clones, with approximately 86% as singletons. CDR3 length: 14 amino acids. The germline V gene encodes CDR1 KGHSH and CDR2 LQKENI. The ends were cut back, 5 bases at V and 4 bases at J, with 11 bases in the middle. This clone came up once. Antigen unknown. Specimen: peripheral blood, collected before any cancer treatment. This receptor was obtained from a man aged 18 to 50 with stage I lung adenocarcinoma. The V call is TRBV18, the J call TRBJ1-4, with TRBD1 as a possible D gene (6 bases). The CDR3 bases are TGTGCCAGCTCATCGGACAGCTATAATGAAAAACTGTTTTTT. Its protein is CASSSDSYNEKLFF.